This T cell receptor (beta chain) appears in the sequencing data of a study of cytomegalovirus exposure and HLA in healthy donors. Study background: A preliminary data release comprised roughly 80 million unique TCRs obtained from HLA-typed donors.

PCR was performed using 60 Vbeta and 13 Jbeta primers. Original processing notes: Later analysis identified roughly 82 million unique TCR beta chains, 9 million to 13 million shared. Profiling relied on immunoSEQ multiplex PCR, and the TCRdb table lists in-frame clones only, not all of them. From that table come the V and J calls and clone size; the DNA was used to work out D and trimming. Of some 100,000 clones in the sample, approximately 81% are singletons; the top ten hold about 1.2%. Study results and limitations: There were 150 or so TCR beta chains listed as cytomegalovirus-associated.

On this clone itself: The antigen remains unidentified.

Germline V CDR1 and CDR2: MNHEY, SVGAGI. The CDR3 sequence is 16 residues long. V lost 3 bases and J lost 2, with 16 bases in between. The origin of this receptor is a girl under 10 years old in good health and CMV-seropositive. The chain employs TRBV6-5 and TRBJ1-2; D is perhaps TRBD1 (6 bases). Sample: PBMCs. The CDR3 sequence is CASSYRGHLKNYGYTF. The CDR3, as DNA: TGTGCCAGCAGTTATAGGGGACATTTAAAAAACTATGGCTACACCTTC.